The T cell receptor beta chain under discussion was sequenced for a study of shared clonotypes between healthy human individuals. Turning to the study itself: Three plates were used per donor for CD4 naive, three for CD4 memory, two for CD8 naive and one for CD8 memory. Study findings and constraints: Naive CD4 clonotypes overlapped across a handful of donors at roughly 4.5%.

Germline CDR1 MDHEN, CDR2 SYDVKM. The CDR3 loop spans 13 amino acids. V was clipped by 10 bases and J by 5 bases, with 17 bases between them. Per sorted-subset replicate PCR, input was approximately 200 ng DNA, representing roughly 30,000 T cell genomes. Assay used: immunoSEQ multiplex PCR; TCRdb lists only in-frame clones, some missing. Of around 2.3 million clones listed, under 97% are singletons. Remarks on this clone: The target antigen is unknown.

This TCR was recovered from a man aged 18 to 30 in good health. The V gene is TRBV28, the J gene TRBJ1-2; possible D gene TRBD1, 5 bases. Material: naive CD4+ T cells sorted from blood. Subset here: CD45RA+ positively selected. The CDR3 region is CATLDGRVYGYTF. CDR3 DNA: TGTGCCACTCTAGACGGCAGGGTTTATGGCTACACCTTC.